The 24 T cell receptor beta chains presented below share a single source sample, sequenced in a study of control samples from healthy donors and cancer patients. The assay was immunoSEQ multiplex PCR, and TCRdb's table has in-frame clones only and misses some. The sample shows about 200,000 clones, approximately 91% of them seen only once. The source material was blood. The receptor source for this set is a young man in good health.

This clone was detected only once. The gene calls are TRBV27 and TRBJ2-1, with a possible D match to TRBD2 (6 bases). The CDR3 extends over 17 amino acids. Germline values: CDR1 MNHEY, CDR2 SMNVEV (reference sequence). The V end lost 5 bases, the J end lost 0 bases, and 17 bases lay between the germline ends. The CDR3 sequence: CASSNEVGLSSYNEQFF. The CDR3 DNA sequence: TGTGCCAGCAGTAATGAGGTGGGACTCAGCTCCTACAATGAGCAGTTCTTC.

The chain employs TRBV12-5 and TRBJ2-1, with TRBD2 matching 9 bases. The germline CDR1 and CDR2 sequences are LGHNT and FRNRAP. J lost 6 bases, V lost 7 bases, and 10 bases had no gene match. The CDR3 contains 15 residues. The CDR3 DNA follows: TGTGCTAGTGCCTCCCTAGCGGGATACATCAATGAGCAGTTCTTC. Its protein is CASASLAGYINEQFF. Full variable domain (remainder filled in from reference TRBV12-5 and TRBJ2-1): DARVTQTPRHKVTEMGQEVTMRCQPILGHNTVFWYRQTMMQGLELLAYFRNRAPLDDSGMPKDRFSAEMPDATLATLKIQPSEPRDSAVYFCASASLAGYINEQFFGPGTRLTVL.

The chain is built from TRBV2 and TRBJ1-1; a possible D gene is TRBD1 (6 bases). Germline CDR1 reads SNHLY; CDR2 reads FYNNEI. CDR3 length: 14 residues. Trimming took 6 bases from V and 8 from J, leaving 19 bases between them. Here the CDR3 reads CASRDRYSPNEAFF. DNA for the CDR3: TGTGCCAGCAGAGACAGGTATTCACCTAACGAAGCTTTCTTT.

This clone occurred once. V usage is TRBV11-2 and J usage is TRBJ1-4; D ambiguous. V lost 0 bases and J 4 bases, leaving 12 bases between the germline ends. The CDR3 spans 16 residues. Per germline, CDR1 SGHAT and CDR2 FQNNGV. CDR3 in amino acids: CASSLDRGALNEKLFF. The CDR3 DNA reads TGTGCCAGCAGCTTAGACCGAGGAGCCCTTAATGAAAAACTGTTTTTT.

This rearrangement joins TRBV24-1 to TRBJ2-3; 10 bases line up with TRBD2. V shed 2 bases, J shed 1 base, and the junction held 2 bases outside the gene matches. The V gene's germline CDR1 is KGHDR and CDR2 SFDVKD. The CDR3 runs to 16 residues. DNA for the CDR3: TGTGCCACCAGTGATTATAGCGGGGGGCGCACAGATACGCAGTATTTT. Its translation: CATSDYSGGRTDTQYF.

The chain employs TRBV10-2 and TRBJ2-7; TRBD1 matches at 10 bases. The CDR3 is 14 amino acids. The germline gives CDR1 WSHSY, CDR2 SAAADI. The J segment lost 6 bases and the V segment lost 6 bases, leaving 8 bases of the junction unmatched. The CDR3 DNA reads TGCGCCAGCAGGAGGGACAGGGGTCTGTCCGAGCAGTACTTC. Translated: CASRRDRGLSEQYF.

The rearrangement joins TRBV14 to TRBJ1-1; 8 nucleotides line up with TRBD1. Trimming took 4 bases from V and 9 from J; bases not matched to a gene: 10. CDR1 is SGHDN, CDR2 FVKESK, per germline. This CDR3 region has 14 residues. The CDR3, as DNA: TGTGCCAGCAGCCGAACCCGGACAGGGCTTCAAGCTTTCTTT. As protein: CASSRTRTGLQAFF.

The V and J genes are TRBV24-1 and TRBJ2-5; perhaps D is TRBD1 or TRBD2 (5 bases each). Trimming took off 6 bases at V and 4 bases at J, with 17 bases between the two ends. CDR3 length: 15 amino acids. The V gene's germline CDR1 is KGHDR and CDR2 SFDVKD. The CDR3 bases are TGTGCCACCAGTCCGGGGCAGGGTGGGATAGAGACCCAGTACTTC. Translation: CATSPGQGGIETQYF.

This chain joins TRBV5-6 and TRBJ2-7; no clear D gene. The ends were cut back, 0 bases at V and 4 bases at J, with 11 bases in the middle. This CDR3 has 14 amino acids. Germline-derived CDR1 and CDR2 are SGHDT and YYEEEE. CDR3 in amino acids: CASSLGHVPYEQYF. The CDR3 nucleotides read TGTGCCAGCAGCTTGGGACACGTCCCTTACGAGCAGTACTTC.

This clone has a single count. V usage is TRBV19 and J usage is TRBJ1-1; D unresolved. V was shortened by 3 bases and J by 1 base, with 6 bases between the two germline ends. Germline CDR1 reads LNHDA; CDR2 reads SQIVND (reference sequence). The CDR3 is 13 amino acids. The CDR3 sequence is CASSMTENTEAFF. The CDR3 DNA reads as TGTGCCAGTAGTATGACTGAGAACACTGAAGCTTTCTTT.

This rearrangement joins TRBV10-3 to TRBJ2-3; D ambiguous. The germline CDR1 and CDR2 sequences are ENHRY and SYGVKD. The CDR3 is made up of 14 amino acids. V was clipped by 6 bases and J by 0 bases, with 10 bases between them. CDR3 protein: CAIRPQSSTDTQYF. The CDR3 DNA reads TGTGCCATCAGACCACAGTCTAGCACAGATACGCAGTATTTT.

The genes are TRBV29-1 and TRBJ1-4; D is unclear. Between the trimmed V and J ends, which lost 7 bases and 5 bases, there was a span of 20 bases. The CDR3 spans 15 residues. Per germline, CDR1 SQVTM and CDR2 ANQGSEA. The CDR3 DNA reads as TGCAGCGCTCCTTGGTCTATCAACCACAATGAAAAACTGTTTTTT. Translation gives CSAPWSINHNEKLFF.

V gene TRBV5-1 combines with J gene TRBJ2-7; 8 bases fit TRBD2. The length of the CDR3 is 17 residues. CDR1 is SGHRS, CDR2 YFSETQ, per germline. The J segment lost 5 bases and the V segment lost 1 base, leaving 14 bases of the junction unmatched. CDR3 coding DNA: TGCGCCAGCAGCTTGTCGGGGGGGCACACGACTATGGACGAGCAGTACTTC. Translation gives CASSLSGGHTTMDEQYF.

The chain joins TRBV6-6 to TRBJ1-3; D gene uncertain. Germline V gives CDR1 MNHNY, CDR2 SVGAGI (reference sequence). The CDR3 covers 18 residues. The ends were cut back, 5 bases at V and 0 bases at J, with 20 bases in the middle. The CDR3 nucleotides read TGTGCCAGCAGTCCTAAATCGGGCTTCCCATTCTCTGGAAACACCATATATTTT. This translates into CASSPKSGFPFSGNTIYF.

The V gene is TRBV6-1, the J gene TRBJ2-7; maybe TRBD2 (6 bases). This CDR3 spans 15 amino acids. The germline V gene encodes CDR1 MNHNS and CDR2 SASEGT. Trimming shortened V by 3 bases and J by 2 bases, and 14 bases separated the two germline ends. The DNA for the CDR3 is TGTGCCAGCAGTGATTCTTCGACGGGAGCCTACGAGCAGTACTTC. Residues: CASSDSSTGAYEQYF.

This chain uses TRBV5-1 with TRBJ2-5; D unclear. The CDR3 spans 13 residues. From germline, CDR1 is SGHRS and CDR2 YFSETQ. The V end lost 3 bases, the J end lost 1 base, and 7 bases lay between the germline ends. Written as DNA, the CDR3 is TGCGCCAGCAGCTATACAGTCCAAGAGACCCAGTACTTC. This encodes CASSYTVQETQYF.

This chain joins TRBV28 and TRBJ1-1; no clear D. The V end lost 6 bases, the J end lost 3 bases, and 14 bases lay between the germline ends. This CDR3 is 14 amino acids long. Germline V CDR1 and CDR2: MDHEN, SYDVKM. DNA of the CDR3: TGTGCCAGCAGACAACATCGGCGGGACACTGAAGCTTTCTTT. Its translation is CASRQHRRDTEAFF.

CDR3 amino acids: CASTRTGETEAFF. The CDR3 DNA is TGTGCCAGCACGCGGACAGGTGAAACTGAAGCTTTCTTT. This rearrangement joins TRBV6-5 to TRBJ1-1; 7 bases are shared with TRBD1. Trimming cost V 7 bases and J 5 bases; bases outside gene matches: 7. Germline V CDR1 and CDR2: MNHEY, SVGAGI. The CDR3 contains 13 residues.

This chain connects TRBV20-1 to TRBJ2-3; D perhaps matches TRBD1 (6 bases). Trimming pared 3 bases from V and 4 bases from J, leaving 14 bases between. CDR1 DFQATT and CDR2 SNEGSKA come from the germline V gene (reference sequence). CDR3 length: 14 residues. CDR3 coding DNA: TGCAGTGCTAGTAACAGGGTTCACTCAGATACGCAGTATTTT. As protein: CSASNRVHSDTQYF.

This chain uses TRBV27 with TRBJ1-1, with TRBD1 matching 8 bases. Germline lookup yields CDR1 MNHEY and CDR2 SMNVEV (reference sequence). There are 16 residues in the CDR3. J lost 7 bases, V lost 4 bases, and 14 bases had no gene match. The CDR3 here is CASSSWTGLSIGEAFF. The CDR3, as DNA: TGTGCCAGCAGTTCGTGGACAGGGCTTTCGATTGGTGAAGCTTTCTTT.

CDR3 amino acids: CASSFRLIGEQFF. Here the CDR3 DNA reads TGTGCCAGCAGCTTCAGACTGATTGGGGAGCAGTTCTTC. J is TRBJ2-1 and V is TRBV12-3 or TRBV12-4, with D unclear. The ends were cut back, 6 bases at V and 10 bases at J, with 16 bases in the middle. This CDR3 has 13 amino acids.

The CDR3 region has the DNA TGTGCCTGGAGTGCCCAACAGGGAACCAATCAGCCCCAGCATTTT. It is translated as CAWSAQQGTNQPQHF. J is TRBJ1-5 and V is TRBV30; possibly TRBD1 for D (6 bases). The ends were cut back, 1 base at V and 3 bases at J, with 13 bases in the middle. CDR1 and CDR2 from the germline V gene are GTSNPN and SVGIG (reference sequence). This CDR3 is 15 amino acids long.

The sample holds a few counts of this clone. J is TRBJ1-5 and V is TRBV2; D might be TRBD1 (6 bases). The CDR3 has 18 amino acids. Germline-derived CDR1 and CDR2 are SNHLY and FYNNEI. V was pared by 6 bases and J by 0 bases, with 21 bases between. This CDR3 is CASRKTGTPNYSNQPQHF. The CDR3 region has the DNA TGTGCCAGCAGAAAAACCGGGACACCAAATTATAGCAATCAGCCCCAGCATTTT.

V gene TRBV29-1 combines with J gene TRBJ1-3; no reliable D call. Germline V lookup: CDR1 SQVTM, CDR2 ANQGSEA. This CDR3 is 12 amino acids long. Trimming removed 4 bases from V and 4 bases from J, with 8 bases in between. CDR3 sequence reads: CSVAVGGNTIYF. DNA for the CDR3: TGCAGCGTTGCAGTAGGCGGAAACACCATATATTTT.